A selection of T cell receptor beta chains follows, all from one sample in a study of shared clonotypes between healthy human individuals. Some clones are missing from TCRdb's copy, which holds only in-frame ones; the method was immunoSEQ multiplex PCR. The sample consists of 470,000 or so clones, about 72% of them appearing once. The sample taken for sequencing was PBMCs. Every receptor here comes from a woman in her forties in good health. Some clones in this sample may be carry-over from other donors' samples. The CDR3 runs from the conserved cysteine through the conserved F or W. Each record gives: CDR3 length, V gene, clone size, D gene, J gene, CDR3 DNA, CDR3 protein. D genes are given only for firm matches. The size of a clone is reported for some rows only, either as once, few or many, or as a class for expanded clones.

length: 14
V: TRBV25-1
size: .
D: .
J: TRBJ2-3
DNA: TGTGCCAGCAGTGGCCAGTGGGAGACAGATACGCAGTATTTT
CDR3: CASSGQWETDTQYF

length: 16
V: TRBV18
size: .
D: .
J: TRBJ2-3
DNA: TGTGCCAGCTCACCACCTGAGACTAGGTCTGCAGATACGCAGTATTTT
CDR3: CASSPPETRSADTQYF

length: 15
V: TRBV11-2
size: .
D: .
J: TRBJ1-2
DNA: TGTGCCAGCAGCTTAGATCGTACGGGGCACGATGGCTACACCTTC
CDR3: CASSLDRTGHDGYTF

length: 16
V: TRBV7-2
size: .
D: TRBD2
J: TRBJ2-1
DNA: TGTGCCAGCAGCCCCCCCGTAGCGGGAGTGTTTTGGGAGCAGTTCTTC
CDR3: CASSPPVAGVFWEQFF

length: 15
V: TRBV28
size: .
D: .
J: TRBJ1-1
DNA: TGTGCCAGCAGTTCGAACAGGGTTATGAACACTGAAGCTTTCTTT
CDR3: CASSSNRVMNTEAFF

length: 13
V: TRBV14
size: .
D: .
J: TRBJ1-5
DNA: TGTGCCAGCAGCCTGACAGGAAATCAGCCCCAGCATTTT
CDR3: CASSLTGNQPQHF

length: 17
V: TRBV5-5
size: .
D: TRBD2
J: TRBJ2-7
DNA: TGTGCCAGCAGCCGTACTAGCGGGAGGTCCCCAAGCTACGAGCAGTACTTC
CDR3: CASSRTSGRSPSYEQYF

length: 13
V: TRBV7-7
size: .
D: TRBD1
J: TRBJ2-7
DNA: TGTGCTAGCAGCTCGGGACAGAGCTACGAGCAGTACTTC
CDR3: CASSSGQSYEQYF

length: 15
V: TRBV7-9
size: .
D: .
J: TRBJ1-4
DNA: TGTGCCAGCAGCTTAATAGGCAGGGGCGACGAAAAACTGTTTTTT
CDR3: CASSLIGRGDEKLFF

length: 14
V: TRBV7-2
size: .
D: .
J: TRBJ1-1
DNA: TGTGCCAGCATCAAGGCGGGGCGGGGGACTGAAGCTTTCTTT
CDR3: CASIKAGRGTEAFF

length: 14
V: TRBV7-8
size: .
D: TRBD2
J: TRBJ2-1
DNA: TGTGCCAGCAGACTAGCGGGAGGTTACAATGAGCAGTTCTTC
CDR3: CASRLAGGYNEQFF

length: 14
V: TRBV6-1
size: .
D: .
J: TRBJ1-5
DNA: TGTGCCAGCAGTGTGGGGTATAGCAATCAGCCCCAGCATTTT
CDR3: CASSVGYSNQPQHF

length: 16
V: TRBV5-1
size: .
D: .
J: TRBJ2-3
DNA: TGCGCCAGCAGCTTGGGGGACTCTCTTTACGACCATACGCAGTATTTT
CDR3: CASSLGDSLYDHTQYF

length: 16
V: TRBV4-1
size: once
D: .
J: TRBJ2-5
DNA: TGCGCCAGCAGCCAAGATCGACTAGATTTAAAAGAGACCCAGTACTTC
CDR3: CASSQDRLDLKETQYF

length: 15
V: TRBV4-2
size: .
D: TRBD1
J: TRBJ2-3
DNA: TGTGCCAGCAGCCACGGACAGGGCCGCACAGATACGCAGTATTTT
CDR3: CASSHGQGRTDTQYF

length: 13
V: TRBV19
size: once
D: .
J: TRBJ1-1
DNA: TGTGCCAGTTTTACATTCATGAACACTGAAGCTTTCTTT
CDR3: CASFTFMNTEAFF

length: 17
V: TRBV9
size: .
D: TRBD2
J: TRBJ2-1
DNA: TGTGCCAGCAGCGTAGGTGGCTTAGCGGGAGGAACGAATGAGCAGTTCTTC
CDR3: CASSVGGLAGGTNEQFF

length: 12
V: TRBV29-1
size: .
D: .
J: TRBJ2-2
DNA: TGCAGCGTTGTACCACCGGGTGGGGAGCTGTTTTTT
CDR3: CSVVPPGGELFF

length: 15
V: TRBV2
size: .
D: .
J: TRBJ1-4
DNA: TGTGCCAGCCGACCACCACAGGCCTCTAATGAAAAACTGTTTTTT
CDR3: CASRPPQASNEKLFF

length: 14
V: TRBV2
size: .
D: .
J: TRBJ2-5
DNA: TGTGCCATGCACGGCCAGGGGAGACAAGAGACCCAGTACTTC
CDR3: CAMHGQGRQETQYF

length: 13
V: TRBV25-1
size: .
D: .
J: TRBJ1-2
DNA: TGTGCCAGCAGTGAATCAGGGTATTATGGCTACACCTTC
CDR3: CASSESGYYGYTF

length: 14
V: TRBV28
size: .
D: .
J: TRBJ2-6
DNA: TGTGCCAGCAGTACTCTTGGCGGGGCCAACGTCCTGACTTTC
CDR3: CASSTLGGANVLTF

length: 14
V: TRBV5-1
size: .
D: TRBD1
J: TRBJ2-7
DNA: TGCGCCAGCTGCCCGGGACAGAACTCCTACGAGCAGTACTTC
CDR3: CASCPGQNSYEQYF

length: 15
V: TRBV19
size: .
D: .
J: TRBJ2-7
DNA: TGTGCCAGTAGTATAGATCGAGGCGTACCCTACGAGCAGTACTTC
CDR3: CASSIDRGVPYEQYF

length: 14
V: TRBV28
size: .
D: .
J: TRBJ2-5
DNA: TGTGCCAGCAGTTTTTCGGAGTACCAAGAGACCCAGTACTTC
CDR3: CASSFSEYQETQYF

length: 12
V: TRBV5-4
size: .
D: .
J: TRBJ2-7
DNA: TGTGCCAGCAGCCCCAGTTATGGGGAGCAGTACTTC
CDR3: CASSPSYGEQYF

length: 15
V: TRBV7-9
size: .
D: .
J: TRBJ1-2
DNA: TGTGCCAGCAGCTTCGGGACACCGGGGGCGTATGGCTACACCTTC
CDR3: CASSFGTPGAYGYTF

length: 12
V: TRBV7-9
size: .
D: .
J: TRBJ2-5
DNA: TGTGCCAGCAGCCCTCCGGGCGGATTCAAGTACTTC
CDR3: CASSPPGGFKYF

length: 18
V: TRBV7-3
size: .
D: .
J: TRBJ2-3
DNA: TGTGCCAGCACCCATGGGGGCCTGCGGAGTCCTAGCACAGATACGCAGTATTTT
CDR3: CASTHGGLRSPSTDTQYF

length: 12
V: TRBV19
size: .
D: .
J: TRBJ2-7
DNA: TGTGCCAGTAGTCGAGGCCGTTACGAGCAGTACTTC
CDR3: CASSRGRYEQYF

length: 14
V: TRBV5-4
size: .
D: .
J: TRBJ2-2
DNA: TGTGCCAGCAGCTTGTGGGCAGAGGGCGGGGAGCTGTTTTTT
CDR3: CASSLWAEGGELFF

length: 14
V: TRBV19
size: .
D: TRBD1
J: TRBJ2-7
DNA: TGTGCCAGTACGGGGACAGGGGGGCCCTACGAGCAGTACTTC
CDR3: CASTGTGGPYEQYF

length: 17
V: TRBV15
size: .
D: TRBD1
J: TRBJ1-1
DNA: TGTGCCACCAGCAGAGAAGGACAGGGGGGATTGAACACTGAAGCTTTCTTT
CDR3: CATSREGQGGLNTEAFF

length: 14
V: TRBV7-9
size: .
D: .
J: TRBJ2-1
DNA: TGTGCCAGCAGCTTAGCCCCGGGACTCCCCGGTGCCTTCTTC
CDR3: CASSLAPGLPGAFF

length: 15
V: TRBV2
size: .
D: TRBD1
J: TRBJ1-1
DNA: TGTGCCAGCAGTCTAAGGACAGGGAGGAACACTGAAGCTTTCTTT
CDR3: CASSLRTGRNTEAFF

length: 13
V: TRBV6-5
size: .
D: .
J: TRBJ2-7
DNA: TGTGCCAGCAGTTACTCGGCAGGCTACGAGCAGTACTTC
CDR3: CASSYSAGYEQYF

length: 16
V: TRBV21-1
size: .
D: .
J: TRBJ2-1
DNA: TGTGCCAGCAGCCCGAATTGGGCGGGCCTTCACAATGAGCAGTTCTTC
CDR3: CASSPNWAGLHNEQFF

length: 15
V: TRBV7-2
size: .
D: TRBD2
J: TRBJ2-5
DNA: TGTGCCAGCAGCTCCCTAGCGGGAGTCCGGGAGACCCAGTACTTC
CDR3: CASSSLAGVRETQYF

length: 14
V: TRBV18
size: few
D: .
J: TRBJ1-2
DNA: TGTGCCAGCTCACCACCGACAGTGGGTTATGGCTACACCTTC
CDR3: CASSPPTVGYGYTF

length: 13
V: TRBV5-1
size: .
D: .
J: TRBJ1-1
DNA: TGCGCCAGCAGCTTGGCAGGTCTCACTGAAGCTTTCTTT
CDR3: CASSLAGLTEAFF

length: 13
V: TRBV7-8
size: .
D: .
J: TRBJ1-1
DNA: TGTGCCAGCAGCTTAGACATGAACACTGAAGCTTTCTTT
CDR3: CASSLDMNTEAFF

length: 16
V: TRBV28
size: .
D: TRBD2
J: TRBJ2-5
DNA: TGTGCCAGCAGCAAAAGAGGGATAGCGGGCCAAGAGACCCAGTACTTC
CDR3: CASSKRGIAGQETQYF

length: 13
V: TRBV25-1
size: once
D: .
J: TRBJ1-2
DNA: TGTGCCAGCAGTGAATGGGGGCTCTATGGCTACACCTTC
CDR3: CASSEWGLYGYTF

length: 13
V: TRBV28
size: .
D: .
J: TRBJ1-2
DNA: TGTGCCAGCAGTTCCACAGGGTCGGGTGGCTACACCTTC
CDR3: CASSSTGSGGYTF

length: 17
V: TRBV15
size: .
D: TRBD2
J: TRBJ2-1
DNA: TGTGCCACCAGCAGAGATCGAGCCAGCGGGAGGGCGAATGAGCAGTTCTTC
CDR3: CATSRDRASGRANEQFF